The source of this TCR beta chain is a study of shared clonotypes between healthy human individuals. The V and J ends lost 5 bases and 2 bases, in that order; junction bases with no gene match: 8. The CDR3 runs 15 residues. Germline V gene data show CDR1 as SGHAT and CDR2 as FQNNGV. Produced via immunoSEQ multiplex PCR; TCRdb's table is partial and in-frame only. The table has about 470,000 clones, around 79% seen once. This clone turned up a few times. The chain joins TRBV11-2 to TRBJ2-7, with 8 positions matching TRBD1. Sequenced: PBMCs. This receptor was obtained from a middle-aged woman in good health. Some clones in this sample may be carry-over from other donors' samples. The CDR3 is CASSMDREIAYEQYF. DNA of the CDR3: TGTGCCAGCAGCATGGACAGGGAGATAGCCTACGAGCAGTACTTC.